This T cell receptor (beta chain) was sequenced in a study of shared clonotypes between healthy human individuals. This table comes from immunoSEQ multiplex PCR, and its TCRdb copy is limited to in-frame clones, with some not included. Here the sample spans about 490,000 clones, over 60% being singletons. Sequenced sample: PBMCs. This sequence was found in a woman aged 40 to 50 in good health. Some clones in this sample may be carry-over from other donors' samples.

The CDR3 coding sequence is TGTGCCAGCAGTTCTACAGGGGACGGGGCTGAAGCTTTCTTT. This gives the protein CASSSTGDGAEAFF. The V and J genes are TRBV28 and TRBJ1-1, with 7 bases aligning to TRBD1. The CDR3 sequence is 14 residues long. With 4 bases clipped from V and 6 bases from J, the junction kept 8 bases outside the gene matches. The germline V gene has CDR1 MDHEN and CDR2 SYDVKM.